This T cell receptor (beta chain) is drawn from a study of cytomegalovirus exposure and HLA in healthy donors. For the study at large: Early on, a data release was issued that held roughly 84 million unique TCRs from HLA-typed donors. Study results and caveats: Rare TCR sequences dominated, though some public TCRs recurred in many donors. A missense DCLRE1C variant was associated with V- and J-gene trimming of TCR beta chains in a later analysis, and an independent cohort replicated the association.

CDR3 size: 15 residues. The V gene lost 10 bases and the J gene lost 3 bases, with 18 bases spanning the gap. Per the germline V gene, CDR1 is SEHNR and CDR2 is FQNEAQ (reference sequence). Comment on this clone: Its specificity is unknown.

Use of 60 Vbeta and 13 Jbeta primers characterized the PCR. Libraries were prepared by immunoSEQ multiplex PCR; TCRdb keeps only in-frame clonotypes and omits some of them. The sample has around 84,000 clones, roughly 80% seen once. The chain is built from TRBV7-9 and TRBJ2-2, with a weak D call TRBD1 (6 bases). The sequenced sample consisted of PBMCs. This receptor was identified in a human donor in good health. In DNA, the CDR3 is TGTGCCACCATAACAGGGCGCCTTTACACCGGGGAGCTGTTTTTT. Translating gives CATITGRLYTGELFF.